The 26 T cell receptor beta chains listed next were all sequenced from one sample in a study of identical twins. TCRdb re-called the 5' RACE reads through MiXCR, storing one row per CDR3 protein. The sample lists 250,000 to 350,000 distinct CDR3 sequences, less than 9% occurring once. This sample was also put to use in a study of yellow fever vaccine responses in identical twins.

The material sequenced was memory (CD45RO+) T cells sorted from blood. The receptors were sampled from a woman aged 18-35 years in good health.

This clonotype appeared a few times. The chain links TRBV5-1 to TRBJ2-2; D perhaps matches TRBD1 (6 bases). The CDR3 runs 16 residues. V was pared by 4 bases and J by 0 bases, with 13 bases between. CDR1 and CDR2 from the germline V gene are SGHRS and YFSETQ. The DNA for the CDR3 is TGCGCCAGCAGCCGTTGGACAGTATCGAACACCGGGGAGCTGTTTTTT. It encodes CASSRWTVSNTGELFF. Full variable domain (missing parts from reference TRBV5-1 and TRBJ2-2): KAGVTQTPRYLIKTRGQQVTLSCSPISGHRSVSWYQQTPGQGLQFLFEYFSETQRNKGNFPGRFSGRQFSNSRSEMNVSTLELGDSALYLCASSRWTVSNTGELFFGEGSRLTVL.

In this sample, this clonotype turned up a few times. The chain uses TRBV2 and TRBJ2-3; D not resolved. Germline V lookup: CDR1 SNHLY, CDR2 FYNNEI. CDR3 length: 15 residues. Trimming pared 1 base from V and 4 bases from J, leaving 12 bases between. The CDR3: CASSEEAQFPDTQYF. As DNA, the CDR3 is TGTGCCAGCAGTGAAGAGGCTCAGTTCCCAGATACGCAGTATTTT.

Concerning this clonotype: A much more abundant neighbour one base away suggests this may be a read error. The chain couples TRBV12-3 or TRBV12-4 to TRBJ1-2; D gene ambiguous. The CDR3 covers 14 residues. The CDR3: CAISFRTANYGYTF. The CDR3, as DNA: TGTGCCATCAGTTTCAGGACCGCTAACTATGGCTACACCTTC.

This clonotype showed up just a few times. For the CDR3, the DNA is TGTGCCATCTGGGGGGATGAGGATGGCAAAAACATTCAGTACTTC. This sequence encodes CAIWGDEDGKNIQYF. The rearrangement joins TRBV21-1 to TRBJ2-4; the table calls TRBD1, which could not be checked here. TRBV21-1 represents a pseudogene. CDR3 size: 15 residues.

In this sample, this clonotype turned up many times. The gene calls are TRBV7-9 and TRBJ1-6; maybe TRBD1 (5 bases). CDR1 and CDR2 from the germline V gene are SEHNR and FQNEAQ (reference sequence). Between the trimmed V and J ends, which lost 2 bases and 3 bases, there was a span of 8 bases. The CDR3 runs 15 residues. DNA for the CDR3: TGTGCCAGCAGCTTATGGCAGGGCTATAATTCACCCCTCCACTTT. Its translation: CASSLWQGYNSPLHF.

This clonotype turned up a few times. The genes are TRBV7-9 and TRBJ1-1; no clear D gene. This CDR3 spans 14 amino acids. Deletions cut 3 bases from V and 4 bases from J, with 12 bases between. Germline CDR1 and CDR2: SEHNR and FQNEAQ (reference sequence). The CDR3, as DNA: TGTGCCAGCAGCTTTTTGGGCGTTGGCACTGAAGCTTTCTTT. As protein: CASSFLGVGTEAFF.

The V gene is TRBV19, the J gene TRBJ1-6; TRBD1 might be the D (6 bases). From germline, CDR1 is LNHDA and CDR2 SQIVND (reference sequence). Trimming took 4 bases from V and 7 from J, leaving 14 bases between them. This CDR3 contains 15 residues. CDR3 coding DNA: TGTGCCAGTAGTAGCCGGGGGGCACGGAATTCACCCCTCCACTTT. Amino acids: CASSSRGARNSPLHF.

This clonotype was detected a few times. The genes are TRBV3-1 and TRBJ1-1; D not resolved. CDR1 is LGHDT and CDR2 is YNNKEL in the germline V gene (reference sequence). V lost 1 base to trimming and J lost 7 bases, with 7 bases between them. This CDR3 has 12 residues. DNA for the CDR3: TGTGCCAGCAGCCAAGTGGGCGGTGAAGCTTTCTTT. Encoded protein: CASSQVGGEAFF. The full variable domain, rest sourced from reference TRBV3-1 and TRBJ1-1, is DTAVSQTPKYLVTQMGNDKSIKCEQNLGHDTMYWYKQDSKKFLKIMFSYNNKELIINETVPNRFSPKSPDKAHLNLHINSLELGDSAVYFCASSQVGGEAFFGQGTRLTVV.

In its sample, this clonotype was seen many times. The chain links TRBV4-2 to TRBJ2-1; D possibly corresponds to TRBD1 (6 bases). The germline V and J ends were trimmed by 1 base and 4 bases, with 14 bases remaining between them. Germline V gives CDR1 LGHNA, CDR2 YNFKEQ. The CDR3 loop spans 16 amino acids. In DNA, the CDR3 is TGTGCCAGCAGCCAAGTAAATGTCAGGGGTTACAATGAGCAGTTCTTC. Translated, it gives CASSQVNVRGYNEQFF.

The rearrangement links TRBV12-3 or TRBV12-4 to TRBJ2-7; 7 bases agree with TRBD2. CDR3 size: 14 residues. V was clipped by 6 bases and J by 2 bases; unmatched bases: 7. CDR3 protein: CASSLAVKAYEQYF. DNA for the CDR3: TGTGCCAGCAGCCTAGCGGTCAAAGCCTACGAGCAGTACTTC.

This clonotype was detected only a few times. The chain links TRBV4-1 to TRBJ2-1; D not resolved. The CDR3 loop spans 14 amino acids. The V end was cut by 0 bases, the J end by 3 bases, with 6 bases between. CDR1 is MGHRA, CDR2 YSYEKL, per germline. The CDR3 DNA reads TGCGCCAGCAGCCAAGAACGGAACTACAATGAGCAGTTCTTC. Translating gives CASSQERNYNEQFF.

The chain has TRBV28 and TRBJ2-2; maybe TRBD2 (5 bases). The CDR3 contains 13 residues. Per germline, CDR1 MDHEN and CDR2 SYDVKM. Trimming took 11 bases from V and 0 from J, leaving 10 bases between them. The CDR3: CAGSSTNTGELFF. CDR3 DNA: TGTGCCGGGAGTAGCACGAACACCGGGGAGCTGTTTTTT.

This clonotype was picked up many times. The chain employs TRBV12-3 or TRBV12-4 and TRBJ1-5; tentative D call: TRBD1 (5 bases). Deletions cut 6 bases from V and 3 bases from J, with 12 bases between. The CDR3 contains 14 residues. CDR3 loop: CASRPGHDNQPQHF. The CDR3 nucleotides are TGTGCCAGCAGGCCAGGACACGACAATCAGCCCCAGCATTTT.

This rearrangement joins TRBV5-5 to TRBJ1-2, with 7 bases fitting TRBD1. Germline V gives CDR1 SGHKS, CDR2 YYEKEE (reference sequence). The V and J ends lost 1 base and 2 bases, in that order; junction bases with no gene match: 5. The CDR3 length is 15 residues. Here the CDR3 reads CASSLFGRGNYGYTF. For the CDR3, the DNA is TGTGCCAGCAGCTTGTTCGGCAGGGGGAACTATGGCTACACCTTC.

This clonotype was recorded at least ten times. This chain uses TRBV5-1 with TRBJ2-3; D gene ambiguous. From germline, CDR1 is SGHRS and CDR2 YFSETQ. V lost 5 bases and J lost 3, with 10 bases in between. CDR3 size: 13 residues. The CDR3 region is CASSHPWTDTQYF. CDR3 bases: TGCGCCAGCAGTCATCCTTGGACAGATACGCAGTATTTT. Full variable domain (outside the CDR3, taken from reference TRBV5-1 and TRBJ2-3): KAGVTQTPRYLIKTRGQQVTLSCSPISGHRSVSWYQQTPGQGLQFLFEYFSETQRNKGNFPGRFSGRQFSNSRSEMNVSTLELGDSALYLCASSHPWTDTQYFGPGTRLTVL.

The chain recombines TRBV6-5 with TRBJ1-4; D might be TRBD1 (5 bases). Germline loops: CDR1 MNHEY, CDR2 SVGAGI. The V gene lost 2 bases and the J gene lost 8 bases, with 15 bases spanning the gap. The CDR3 covers 15 residues. The CDR3 coding sequence is TGTGCCAGCAGTTACGGAACCCGGGGCGGGGAAAAACTGTTTTTT. Amino acid sequence: CASSYGTRGGEKLFF.

This clonotype has at least ten counts. This sequence joins TRBV7-9 and TRBJ2-5; no firm D call. V was shortened by 5 bases and J by 6 bases, with 13 bases between the two germline ends. CDR1 and CDR2 from the germline V gene are SEHNR and FQNEAQ (reference sequence). The CDR3 sequence is 13 residues long. CDR3 coding DNA: TGTGCCAGCAGCCCAGATACAGCGAAGACCCAGTACTTC. This sequence encodes CASSPDTAKTQYF.

This clonotype was detected a few times. V and J are TRBV20-1 and TRBJ2-1; 13 bases line up with TRBD2. Germline-derived CDR1 and CDR2 are DFQATT and SNEGSKA (reference sequence). J was trimmed by 6 bases and V by 4 bases; bases with no gene match: 6. The CDR3 has 15 residues. The CDR3 reads CSATQLAGGPNEQFF. CDR3 coding DNA: TGCAGTGCTACCCAACTAGCGGGAGGGCCCAATGAGCAGTTCTTC.

This clonotype appeared many times. The chain has TRBV18 and TRBJ2-2, with TRBD1 matching 12 bases. The germline V gene has CDR1 KGHSH and CDR2 LQKENI. Losses at the gene ends were 0 bases for V and 5 bases for J; bases not matched to a gene: 4. There are 17 residues in the CDR3. The CDR3 nucleotides read TGTGCCAGCTCACCACCGGGACAGGGGGCTCGTACCGGGGAGCTGTTTTTT. As protein: CASSPPGQGARTGELFF.

The gene calls are TRBV4-2 and TRBJ2-1, with 11 bases matching TRBD1. The CDR3 consists of 21 residues. With V trimmed by 3 bases and J by 1 base, 17 bases remained unmatched. Germline V gene lookup returns CDR1 LGHNA and CDR2 YNFKEQ. The CDR3 DNA reads TGTGCCAGCAGCCAGCGATGGACAGGGGGCCAGCGGGGTCCTTCCTACAATGAGCAGTTCTTC. This encodes CASSQRWTGGQRGPSYNEQFF.

This clonotype came up a few times. The chain is built from TRBV5-5 and TRBJ2-1; D not resolved. Trimming pared 3 bases from V and 0 bases from J, leaving 16 bases between. This CDR3 is 17 amino acids long. Germline V CDR1 and CDR2: SGHKS, YYEKEE (reference sequence). CDR3 loop: CASSSAPAPSSYNEQFF. CDR3 nucleotide sequence: TGTGCCAGCAGCTCGGCCCCGGCTCCAAGCTCCTACAATGAGCAGTTCTTC. The full variable domain, in which reference TRBV5-5 and TRBJ2-1 provide the parts outside the CDR3, is DAGVTQSPTHLIKTRGQQVTLRCSPISGHKSVSWYQQVLGQGPQFIFQYYEKEERGRGNFPDRFSARQFPNYSSELNVNALLLGDSALYLCASSSAPAPSSYNEQFFGPGTRLTVL.

This clonotype has a handful of counts. The genes are TRBV20-1 and TRBJ2-1; possible D gene TRBD1, 6 bases. Germline V gene lookup returns CDR1 DFQATT and CDR2 SNEGSKA (reference sequence). V gave up 1 base and J gave up 4 bases, with 26 bases separating them. This CDR3 spans 19 amino acids. CDR3 DNA: TGCAGTGCTAGAGCAATAACAGGGATCTCCTTATTACAATACAATGAGCAGTTCTTC. The encoded protein is CSARAITGISLLQYNEQFF.

This clonotype counts as medium-sized. J is TRBJ2-1 and V is TRBV25-1; the match to TRBD2 covers 10 bases. This CDR3 comprises 15 residues. Germline V lookup: CDR1 MGHDK, CDR2 SYGVNS. Germline trimming cut 7 bases from V and 3 bases from J; bases unmatched to any gene: 6. The CDR3 coding sequence is TGTGCCAGCACCCCTAGCGGGAGACGCTACAATGAGCAGTTCTTC. Encoded protein: CASTPSGRRYNEQFF.

This clonotype was picked up a small number of times. The rearrangement joins TRBV20-1 to TRBJ1-1; D may be TRBD1 (6 bases). Trimming shortened V by 8 bases and J by 3 bases, and 13 bases separated the two germline ends. This CDR3 comprises 12 residues. Germline CDR1 DFQATT, CDR2 SNEGSKA (reference sequence). The CDR3, as DNA: TGCAGTTCTTATACAGGGTACACTGAAGCTTTCTTT. Translated: CSSYTGYTEAFF.

This clonotype has a handful of counts. The gene calls are TRBV5-6 and TRBJ2-7; 9 nucleotides agree with TRBD2. V lost 4 bases and J lost 0; bases outside the gene matches: 11. CDR1 and CDR2 from the germline V gene are SGHDT and YYEEEE. The CDR3 consists of 17 residues. Here the CDR3 reads CASSVLTSGSSSYEQYF. In nucleotides, the CDR3 is TGTGCCAGCAGCGTCCTGACTAGCGGAAGTAGCTCCTACGAGCAGTACTTC. The full variable domain, its missing parts supplied by reference TRBV5-6 and TRBJ2-7, is DAGVTQSPTHLIKTRGQQVTLRCSPKSGHDTVSWYQQALGQGPQFIFQYYEEEERQRGNFPDRFSGHQFPNYSSELNVNALLLGDSALYLCASSVLTSGSSSYEQYFGPGTRLTVT.

This clonotype was seen at least ten times. The J gene is TRBJ1-1, the V gene TRBV20-1; D not certain. V gave up 0 bases and J gave up 7 bases, with 9 bases separating them. Germline CDR1 and CDR2: DFQATT and SNEGSKA (reference sequence). This CDR3 is built from 12 residues. The CDR3 region is CSARDSGNEAFF. The DNA for the CDR3 is TGCAGTGCTAGAGATTCGGGGAATGAAGCTTTCTTT.